Included here is one TCR beta chain sequence, with context. CDR1 is WNHNN, CDR2 SYGVQD, per germline (reference sequence). The germline V and J ends were trimmed by 6 bases and 5 bases, with 13 bases remaining between them. The CDR3 extends over 14 amino acids. The record originates from a study of blood T cell repertoires in COVID-19. Study in general: PBMCs, B-cell-depleted T cells, or T cells were the source of the cDNA or gDNA that made up the material.

Some clones are missing from TCRdb's copy, which holds only in-frame ones; the method was immunoSEQ multiplex PCR. The profile shows a few hundred thousand clones, about 90% of them singletons. This sequence joins TRBV10-1 and TRBJ1-4, with D perhaps matching TRBD1 (6 bases). The sequencing input was peripheral blood. The sequence was obtained from a woman in her 30s with COVID-19, enrolled during active disease. CDR3 in DNA: TGCGCCAGCAGCCCGACAGGAAAAAATGAAAAACTGTTTTTT. Translated, it gives CASSPTGKNEKLFF.